This T cell receptor (beta chain) was sequenced in a study of cytomegalovirus exposure and HLA in healthy donors. Whole-study results and caveats: Several of the most significant clusters were apparently associated with common viral pathogens in a later analysis. For most TCR sequences rarity was the rule, although some public TCRs occurred in many donors. CMV serostatus was the only immune exposure information that was available. Researchers reportedly found TCR beta sequences accurately predicted most subjects' HLA-A and HLA-B alleles.

This CDR3 is built from 13 residues. V was cut by 5 bases and J by 5 bases, with 12 bases left in between. Germline CDR1 LNHDA, CDR2 SQIVND (reference sequence). The PCR was carried out with 60 Vbeta primers and 13 Jbeta primers. The data were produced by immunoSEQ multiplex PCR, yet TCRdb's version contains in-frame clones alone and is incomplete. The data contain some 210,000 clones, around 73% of them singletons. Regarding this clone: The antigen remains unidentified.

Material for sequencing was PBMCs. The sequence came from a woman aged 25 to 39 in good health and CMV-seropositive. The gene calls are TRBV19 and TRBJ2-5, with D tentatively TRBD2 (5 bases). CDR3 nucleotides: TGTGCCAGTAGTCGGGGTCTAGGTGAGACCCAGTACTTC. It is translated as CASSRGLGETQYF. The whole variable domain, filled in from reference TRBV19 and TRBJ2-5, reads DGGITQSPKYLFRKEGQNVTLSCEQNLNHDAMYWYRQDPGQGLRLIYYSQIVNDFQKGDIAEGYSVSREKKESFPLTVTSAQKNPTAFYLCASSRGLGETQYFGPGTRLLVL.